The clone carrying this TCR beta chain occurred once. Its antigen is currently unknown. The CDR3 covers 16 residues. V lost 6 bases and J 4 bases, leaving 19 bases between the germline ends. Per the germline V gene, CDR1 is MDHEN and CDR2 is SYDVKM. Here immunoSEQ multiplex PCR was the method, and the copy in TCRdb shows in-frame clones only, minus some. The table records over 120,000 clones, 92% of them present only once. This entry belongs to a study of graft-versus-host responses after intestinal transplantation. Overall study context: Recipients uniformly received anti-thymocyte globulin induction, followed by tacrolimus and steroids for 3 to 4 years.

Study observations and caveats: GvH clones were identified in recipient marrow, with some first appearing in ileum or blood. Early after transplant, HvG clones declined as circulating GvH clones peaked.

The clonotype originates from a human donor who received an intestinal transplant. Material: unstimulated CD4+ T cells sorted from spleen or lymph node cells, obtained before intestinal transplant. The chain joins TRBV28 to TRBJ1-5; no firm D call. CDR3 in DNA: TGTGCCAGCAGGCTAAGGACTGTTTCGTTGAATCAGCCCCAGCATTTT. It translates to CASRLRTVSLNQPQHF. Combining the CDR3 with reference TRBV28 and TRBJ1-5 gives the whole variable domain DVKVTQSSRYLVKRTGEKVFLECVQDMDHENMFWYRQDPGLGLRLIYFSYDVKMKEKGDIPEGYSVSREKKERFSLILESASTNQTSMYLCASRLRTVSLNQPQHFGDGTRLSIL.